This T cell receptor beta chain was sequenced during a study of cytomegalovirus exposure and HLA in healthy donors. Study context: An early data release held tens of millions of unique TCRs from HLA-typed donors. Of several hundred genotyped donors, more than 70% clustered with self-reported Caucasian donors. Overall study findings and caveats: Fewer than 20,000 TCR beta sequences were associated with HLA alleles at 0.05 false discovery rate in a later analysis.

The primer mix had 60 Vbeta and 13 Jbeta primers. Some clones are missing from TCRdb's copy, which holds only in-frame ones; the method was immunoSEQ multiplex PCR. The sample has fewer than 250,000 clones; over 80% are singletons. With regard to this clone: No antigen is known for it.

This CDR3 is built from 15 residues. Germline loops: CDR1 SNHLY, CDR2 FYNNEI. V gave up 6 bases and J gave up 4 bases; unmatched junction bases: 6. The sample consisted of PBMCs. This sequence originates from a man aged 30 to 39 in good health and CMV-seronegative. The chain joins TRBV2 to TRBJ2-7, with 13 positions matching TRBD2. The DNA of the CDR3 is TGTGCCAGCAGACCCGGGACTAGCGGGGTGTACGAGCAGTACTTC. Protein product: CASRPGTSGVYEQYF.